The 20 T cell receptor beta chains listed next were all sequenced from one sample in a study of early T cells in non-severe SARS-CoV-2 infection. MiXCR, applied by TCRdb to the 5' RACE reads, yields one record per CDR3 protein. The table has around 77,000 distinct CDR3 sequences, more than 12% seen once. Source: whole blood, taken at baseline. The receptor source for this set is an adult who was a healthcare worker with PCR-confirmed SARS-CoV-2 infection or an uninfected control (not recorded which).

The chain recombines TRBV4-1 with TRBJ1-2; maybe TRBD1 (6 bases). The CDR3 is 15 residues long. Germline CDR1 and CDR2: MGHRA and YSYEKL. Trimming took 1 base from V and 4 from J, leaving 13 bases between them. The CDR3 bases are TGCGCCAGCAGCCAAGCGTGGACAGATCCCTATGGCTACACCTTC. Translation: CASSQAWTDPYGYTF.

The chain recombines TRBV28 with TRBJ2-3, with a weak D call TRBD2 (5 bases). The V and J ends lost 3 bases and 3 bases respectively, with 13 bases between them. CDR3 length: 15 residues. The germline CDR1 and CDR2 sequences are MDHEN and SYDVKM. The CDR3 bases are TGTGCCAGCAGTTTGGGCTTACCGGGAACAGATACGCAGTATTTT. This codes for CASSLGLPGTDTQYF. The full variable domain, in which reference TRBV28 and TRBJ2-3 provide the parts outside the CDR3, is DVKVTQSSRYLVKRTGEKVFLECVQDMDHENMFWYRQDPGLGLRLIYFSYDVKMKEKGDIPEGYSVSREKKERFSLILESASTNQTSMYLCASSLGLPGTDTQYFGPGTRLTVL.

This clonotype came up once. The chain has TRBV6-6 and TRBJ2-5; D is perhaps TRBD2 (6 bases). CDR3 length: 18 amino acids. The germline V and J ends were trimmed by 0 bases and 1 base, with 18 bases remaining between them. Germline-derived CDR1 and CDR2 are MNHNY and SVGAGI (reference sequence). In DNA form, the CDR3 reads TGTGCCAGCAGTTACTCGACGACCTTAGCGGAGCTCCAAGAGACCCAGTACTTC. The encoded protein is CASSYSTTLAELQETQYF.

This sequence joins TRBV19 and TRBJ2-7; 10 bases match TRBD2. The CDR3 contains 16 residues. The V segment lost 5 bases and the J segment 4 bases; nucleotides outside the gene matches: 11. CDR1 and CDR2 (germline): LNHDA, SQIVND (reference sequence). CDR3 in DNA: TGTGCCAGTAGTCCCGGGGCTAGCGGGAGTGGATACGAGCAGTACTTC. Translated: CASSPGASGSGYEQYF.

This clonotype was detected a few times. V usage is TRBV19 and J usage is TRBJ2-5; perhaps TRBD1 as D (5 bases). Germline CDR1 LNHDA, CDR2 SQIVND (reference sequence). The CDR3 has 14 residues. Trimming shortened V by 4 bases and J by 4 bases, and 13 bases separated the two germline ends. The CDR3 DNA reads as TGTGCCAGTAGTACGGGCAGGGTCCCAGAGACCCAGTACTTC. It is translated as CASSTGRVPETQYF.

This chain joins TRBV7-3 and TRBJ2-2; 8 nucleotides match TRBD1. This CDR3 is built from 15 residues. V was pared by 5 bases and J by 6 bases, with 8 bases of the junction left unmatched. Germline V lookup: CDR1 SGHTA, CDR2 FQGTGA. The CDR3 DNA follows: TGTGCCAGCAGCCCTCGGACAGGGAGCGCCGGGGAGCTGTTTTTT. This sequence encodes CASSPRTGSAGELFF.

The gene calls are TRBV20-1 and TRBJ2-3; D gene unclear. The CDR3 covers 14 residues. Germline CDR1 reads DFQATT; CDR2 reads SNEGSKA (reference sequence). V was clipped by 4 bases and J by 2 bases, with 13 bases between them. The CDR3 reads CSATDGKDTDTQYF. DNA of the CDR3: TGCAGTGCTACGGACGGCAAAGACACAGATACGCAGTATTTT.

V and J are TRBV28 and TRBJ2-7, with D possibly matching TRBD2 (5 bases). Germline V gives CDR1 MDHEN, CDR2 SYDVKM. This CDR3 has 15 residues. V was cut by 4 bases and J by 5 bases, with 18 bases left in between. As DNA, the CDR3 is TGTGCCAGCAGTTCCCCTAGAAAAGCGACTAACGAGCAGTACTTC. Translation gives CASSSPRKATNEQYF.

This clonotype has a handful of counts. The J gene is TRBJ2-7, the V gene TRBV27; possible D gene TRBD1, 5 bases. The CDR3 loop spans 13 amino acids. Germline V CDR1 and CDR2: MNHEY, SMNVEV (reference sequence). V lost 6 bases to trimming and J lost 2 bases, with 11 bases between them. The CDR3 DNA sequence: TGTGCCAGCAGCAGACAGAGAGCCTACGAGCAGTACTTC. Translation gives CASSRQRAYEQYF.

This chain connects TRBV18 to TRBJ1-5; D may be TRBD1 (5 bases). With 4 bases removed from V and 4 bases from J, the gap between germline ends came to 14 bases. Germline assignment: CDR1 KGHSH and CDR2 LQKENI. The CDR3 has 15 residues. The DNA for the CDR3 is TGTGCCAGCTCACTCGGCTTGGGGACTAATCAGCCCCAGCATTTT. Encoded protein: CASSLGLGTNQPQHF.

There are a few counts of this clonotype. The genes are TRBV5-4 and TRBJ2-2; D possibly corresponds to TRBD2 (5 bases). CDR3 length: 15 amino acids. Germline V gene data show CDR1 as SGHNT and CDR2 as YYREEE (reference sequence). The V gene lost 4 bases and the J gene lost 0 bases, with 10 bases spanning the gap. The CDR3 spells CASSQSGANTGELFF. The CDR3 DNA follows: TGTGCCAGCAGCCAAAGCGGCGCGAACACCGGGGAGCTGTTTTTT.

CDR3: CATSRGGQHTEAFF. CDR3 DNA: TGTGCCACCAGCAGAGGCGGCCAACACACTGAAGCTTTCTTT. The rearrangement uses TRBV15 and TRBJ1-1, with D unclear. The germline V gene has CDR1 LNHNV and CDR2 YYDKDF (reference sequence). This CDR3 spans 14 amino acids. The germline V and J ends were trimmed by 1 base and 3 bases, with 9 bases remaining between them.

The chain carries TRBV12-3 or TRBV12-4 and TRBJ2-7; D possibly corresponds to TRBD1 (5 bases). CDR3 length equals 17 residues. Trimming shortened V by 1 base and J by 0 bases, and 16 bases separated the two germline ends. This chain's CDR3 is CASSLDIWGPISYEQYF. The CDR3 coding sequence is TGTGCCAGCAGTTTAGATATATGGGGCCCGATCTCCTACGAGCAGTACTTC.

This clonotype was recorded at least ten times. The genes are TRBV30 and TRBJ2-1; 12 bases align to TRBD2. V lost 1 base, J lost 7 bases, and 5 bases stayed unmatched. Germline V gene lookup returns CDR1 GTSNPN and CDR2 SVGIG (reference sequence). The CDR3 runs to 15 residues. The CDR3 here is CAWSASGRALNEQFF. DNA of the CDR3: TGTGCCTGGAGTGCTAGCGGGAGGGCTCTGAATGAGCAGTTCTTC. Full variable domain (outside the CDR3, taken from reference TRBV30 and TRBJ2-1): SQTIHQWPATLVQPVGSPLSLECTVEGTSNPNLYWYRQAAGRGLQLLFYSVGIGQISSEVPQNLSASRPQDRQFILSSKKLLLSDSGFYLCAWSASGRALNEQFFGPGTRLTVL.

This chain links TRBV27 with TRBJ2-1; D is unresolved. The V and J ends lost 2 bases and 14 bases respectively, with 13 bases between them. Germline CDR1 reads MNHEY; CDR2 reads SMNVEV (reference sequence). CDR3 length: 12 residues. CDR3 DNA sequence: TGTGCCAGCAGTTTAACGGGCAGTGATGAGTTCTTC. As protein: CASSLTGSDEFF.

This clonotype was counted ten times or more. The chain links TRBV6-6 to TRBJ2-1, with 9 positions matching TRBD1. There are 15 residues in the CDR3. Per the germline V gene, CDR1 is MNHNY and CDR2 is SVGAGI (reference sequence). V dropped 5 bases and J dropped 2; count of bases not matched to a gene: 4. CDR3 region: CASSPWTGAYNEQFF. The CDR3 DNA follows: TGTGCCAGCAGTCCATGGACAGGGGCCTACAATGAGCAGTTCTTC.

This clonotype was recorded many times. This chain links TRBV3-1 with TRBJ2-2, with D uncertain. Germline V gives CDR1 LGHDT, CDR2 YNNKEL (reference sequence). Trimming left V 3 bases short and J 4 bases short, with 0 bases between. There are 11 residues in the CDR3. CDR3 amino acids: CASSHTGELFF. The CDR3 DNA reads TGTGCCAGCAGCCACACCGGGGAGCTGTTTTTT.

The chain links TRBV7-2 to TRBJ2-3; D gene uncertain. Per germline, CDR1 SGHTA and CDR2 FQGNSA. The CDR3 sequence is 15 residues long. V lost 2 bases, J lost 4 bases, and 13 bases lay in between. CDR3 residues: CASSLQVLPSDTQYF. The CDR3 bases are TGTGCCAGCAGCTTACAAGTGCTCCCCTCAGATACGCAGTATTTT.

The gene calls are TRBV11-1 and TRBJ2-1; 14 bases align to TRBD2. With V trimmed by 4 bases and J by 9 bases, 8 bases remained unmatched. The CDR3 extends over 16 amino acids. Germline V gene sequence: CDR1 SGHAT, CDR2 FQDESV (reference sequence). Here the CDR3 reads CASSSKGLAGDGEQFF. The CDR3 DNA reads TGTGCCAGCAGCTCTAAGGGACTAGCGGGAGATGGTGAGCAGTTCTTC.

The rearrangement links TRBV30 to TRBJ2-7; either TRBD1 or TRBD2 may supply D (5 bases each). This CDR3 is built from 10 residues. The germline V and J ends were trimmed by 8 bases and 12 bases, with 17 bases remaining between them. Germline V gene lookup returns CDR1 GTSNPN and CDR2 SVGIG (reference sequence). Written as DNA, the CDR3 is TGTGCCGGGGGTCCGAGCGCGGCGTACTTC. Protein sequence: CAGGPSAAYF.